These 25 T cell receptor beta chains came from one sample sequenced in a study of beta chain features in type 1 diabetes. Reverse transcription of all isolated RNA meant that expressed TCRB transcripts were sequenced. Generated by immunoSEQ multiplex PCR, the TCRdb table keeps only in-frame clones and is missing some. There are 860,000 or so clones in the sample; roughly 15% occur only once, and 0.023% lies in the top ten. Sequencing was done on a sample of naive CD4+ T cells from blood. The receptors shown here come from a woman between 18 and 29 years old in good health.

This clone showed up just a few times. This chain joins TRBV19 and TRBJ1-5, with D unclear. The CDR3 covers 12 residues. V lost 4 bases to trimming and J lost 2 bases, with 3 bases between them. Germline V CDR1 and CDR2: LNHDA, SQIVND (reference sequence). The CDR3 spells CASSRRNQPQHF. In nucleotides, the CDR3 is TGTGCCAGTAGTAGACGCAATCAGCCCCAGCATTTT.

In this sample, this clone turned up a few times. The chain combines TRBV21-1 with TRBJ2-7; the table's TRBD1 call for D was not verified on the DNA. TRBV21-1 is labeled a pseudogene. The CDR3 spans 15 residues. CDR3 sequence (DNA): TGTGCCAGCAGCAAAGGTGACAGGCCATCCTACGAGCAGTACTTC. This gives the protein CASSKGDRPSYEQYF.

This clone was observed a few times. The chain carries TRBV4-2 and TRBJ2-7; D may be TRBD1 (5 bases). This CDR3 is 17 amino acids long. Germline V gives CDR1 LGHNA, CDR2 YNFKEQ. The germline V and J ends were trimmed by 2 bases and 6 bases, with 23 bases remaining between them. CDR3 DNA: TGTGCCAGCAGCCAATCTGGTCTTTTGGGCAGGGCCTCCGAGCAGTACTTC. Its protein is CASSQSGLLGRASEQYF.

This chain uses TRBV19 with TRBJ2-3, with D possibly matching TRBD2 (5 bases). The CDR3 contains 15 residues. From germline, CDR1 is LNHDA and CDR2 SQIVND (reference sequence). V lost 4 bases and J 4 bases, leaving 15 bases between the germline ends. CDR3: CASSSLRDFADTQYF. The CDR3 DNA follows: TGTGCCAGTAGTAGTTTGAGGGATTTCGCAGATACGCAGTATTTT.

The table lists this clone with a few counts. The chain has TRBV12-5 and TRBJ2-1, with D possibly matching TRBD1 (6 bases). Germline CDR1 LGHNT, CDR2 FRNRAP. The CDR3 is 15 amino acids. Trimming shortened V by 4 bases and J by 8 bases, and 18 bases separated the two germline ends. The DNA for the CDR3 is TGTGCTAGTGGTTCTGGACAGCCCGGAACTGATGAGCAGTTCTTC. The encoded protein is CASGSGQPGTDEQFF.

This clone was picked up a small number of times. Other DNA sequences in this specimen translate into the identical CDR3. The V call is TRBV18, the J call TRBJ2-6, with D perhaps TRBD1 or TRBD2 (5 bases each). This CDR3 has 15 amino acids. With 3 bases removed from V and 0 bases from J, the gap between germline ends came to 6 bases. The V gene's germline CDR1 is KGHSH and CDR2 LQKENI. CDR3: CASSPGVSGANVLTF. The CDR3 coding sequence is TGTGCCAGCTCACCGGGGGTCTCTGGGGCCAACGTCCTGACTTTC.

This clone was observed a few times. V and J are TRBV15 and TRBJ1-2, with a weak D call TRBD1 (5 bases). The ends were cut back, 1 base at V and 5 bases at J, with 11 bases in the middle. Germline CDR1 is LNHNV and CDR2 is YYDKDF (reference sequence). The CDR3 spans 14 residues. CDR3 sequence: CATSRGRQTYGYTF. The CDR3 DNA follows: TGTGCCACCAGCAGAGGAAGACAGACGTATGGCTACACCTTC.

V and J are TRBV15 and TRBJ2-1; D not certain. V lost 1 base to trimming and J lost 8 bases, with 6 bases between them. This CDR3 region has 12 residues. Germline V lookup: CDR1 LNHNV, CDR2 YYDKDF (reference sequence). The CDR3 bases are TGTGCCACCAGCAGAGTCAGAGATGAGCAGTTCTTC. This gives the protein CATSRVRDEQFF.

CDR3 nucleotide sequence: TGTGCCAGCAGTTTAATTAGCATGGATAAAGAGCAGTTCTTC. Its translation is CASSLISMDKEQFF. The chain uses TRBV27 and TRBJ2-1; D is undetermined. V lost 2 bases, J lost 10 bases, and 15 bases lay in between. There are 14 residues in the CDR3. Germline V gene data show CDR1 as MNHEY and CDR2 as SMNVEV (reference sequence).

This clone appeared a few times. This chain links TRBV27 with TRBJ1-2; possibly TRBD1 for D (5 bases). V gave up 3 bases and J gave up 7 bases, with 15 bases separating them. The length of the CDR3 is 14 residues. The germline gives CDR1 MNHEY, CDR2 SMNVEV (reference sequence). CDR3 sequence: CASSLSQGAIGYTF. For the CDR3, the DNA is TGTGCCAGCAGTTTGTCCCAGGGCGCGATTGGCTACACCTTC.

To note about this clone: Additional DNA sequences in this sample encode the identical CDR3. V usage is TRBV18 and J usage is TRBJ2-5; D may be TRBD1 or TRBD2 (6 bases each). In germline, CDR1 is KGHSH, CDR2 LQKENI. This CDR3 is built from 14 residues. V was pared by 3 bases and J by 1 base, with 9 bases between. CDR3 sequence (DNA): TGTGCCAGCTCACCCCGGGGGCTCCAAGAGACCCAGTACTTC. Amino acid sequence: CASSPRGLQETQYF.

CDR3: CASSLRTGSPDSGNTIYF. The CDR3 nucleotides read TGTGCCAGTAGTCTTCGGACGGGGTCCCCGGACTCTGGAAACACCATATATTTT. The rearrangement links TRBV19 to TRBJ1-3; unclear D gene. V was pared by 5 bases and J by 0 bases, with 20 bases between. The CDR3 runs 18 residues. CDR1 LNHDA and CDR2 SQIVND come from the germline V gene (reference sequence).

The chain has TRBV5-1 and TRBJ2-2, with D possibly being TRBD2 (5 bases). The V gene's germline CDR1 is SGHRS and CDR2 YFSETQ. CDR3 size: 14 residues. The V gene lost 3 bases and the J gene lost 6 bases, with 12 bases spanning the gap. The CDR3 bases are TGCGCCAGCAGCTCCGGACTCCTTGCCGGGGAGCTGTTTTTT. This sequence encodes CASSSGLLAGELFF.

A few counts support this clone. The chain employs TRBV5-1 and TRBJ1-1; 12 bases map to TRBD1. The germline V gene has CDR1 SGHRS and CDR2 YFSETQ. Germline trimming cut 3 bases from V and 3 bases from J; bases unmatched to any gene: 9. The CDR3 has 17 residues. CDR3 loop: CASSYAGTGGADTEAFF. CDR3 in DNA: TGCGCCAGCAGCTACGCCGGGACAGGGGGCGCGGACACTGAAGCTTTCTTT.

This clone was observed a few times. The V gene is TRBV6-6, the J gene TRBJ2-7; no firm D call. This CDR3 has 12 residues. Trimming took off 5 bases at V and 3 bases at J, with 8 bases between the two ends. The germline V gene has CDR1 MNHNY and CDR2 SVGAGI (reference sequence). CDR3 DNA: TGTGCCAGCAGTCAAGTGATCTACGAGCAGTACTTC. The encoded protein is CASSQVIYEQYF.

CDR3 sequence (DNA): TGTGCCAGCAGACGGTCGGGAAGCACAGATACGCAGTATTTT. Its protein product is CASRRSGSTDTQYF. The V and J genes are TRBV7-9 and TRBJ2-3, with D tentatively TRBD2 (5 bases). V lost 6 bases and J lost 0, with 10 bases in between. The CDR3 is 14 amino acids. The germline gives CDR1 SEHNR, CDR2 FQNEAQ (reference sequence).

This clone was counted a few times. The chain has TRBV6-6 and TRBJ1-1; D is unresolved. This CDR3 is built from 11 residues. The germline CDR1 and CDR2 sequences are MNHNY and SVGAGI (reference sequence). Trimming shortened V by 4 bases and J by 8 bases, and 8 bases separated the two germline ends. DNA of the CDR3: TGTGCCAGCAGTTGGGTCCTCGAAGCTTTCTTT. Its translation is CASSWVLEAFF.

This clone was seen more than once but under ten times. J is TRBJ2-7 and V is TRBV2; 13 nucleotides line up with TRBD2. The CDR3 spans 17 residues. CDR1 is SNHLY and CDR2 is FYNNEI in the germline V gene. Losses at the gene ends were 5 bases for V and 0 bases for J; bases not matched to a gene: 7. The CDR3 loop reads CASSYSGLAGSSYEQYF. CDR3 nucleotides: TGTGCCAGCAGTTACTCGGGACTAGCGGGAAGCTCCTACGAGCAGTACTTC.

This clone has more than one count but fewer than ten. The rearrangement joins TRBV29-1 to TRBJ2-7; 10 positions agree with TRBD1. Trimming at V came to 4 bases and at J to 1 base, leaving 7 bases not matched to a gene. Germline CDR1 SQVTM, CDR2 ANQGSEA. This CDR3 is built from 15 residues. CDR3 protein: CSVGRQGARSYEQYF. CDR3 nucleotide sequence: TGCAGCGTTGGGCGACAGGGGGCGCGATCCTACGAGCAGTACTTC.

This clone appeared a few times. CDR3 bases: TGTGCCAGCAGCGCCTGGGACAGGGCGGGGGAGCAGTACTTC. Encoded protein: CASSAWDRAGEQYF. The J gene is TRBJ2-7, the V gene TRBV7-2, with TRBD1 matching 9 bases. The trim removed 5 bases at V and 7 bases at J, leaving 9 bases unmatched. The CDR3 has 14 residues. Germline CDR1 and CDR2: SGHTA and FQGNSA.

This clone has a handful of counts. The chain is built from TRBV5-1 and TRBJ2-6; D is unresolved. Per germline, CDR1 SGHRS and CDR2 YFSETQ. Trimming shortened V by 4 bases and J by 0 bases, and 5 bases separated the two germline ends. This CDR3 is built from 14 residues. CDR3 loop: CASSEDSGANVLTF. The CDR3, as DNA: TGCGCCAGCAGCGAGGACTCTGGGGCCAACGTCCTGACTTTC.

The rearrangement joins TRBV28 to TRBJ2-7; the D gene is possibly TRBD1 (6 bases). The CDR3 runs 12 residues. V lost 8 bases and J lost 1, with 9 bases in between. Germline V gene sequence: CDR1 MDHEN, CDR2 SYDVKM. The CDR3 DNA reads TGTGCCAGCGGGACACAGTCCTACGAGCAGTACTTC. Its protein product is CASGTQSYEQYF.

This clone was counted only a few times. The chain combines TRBV7-9 with TRBJ2-1, with TRBD1 identical over 9 bases. V was clipped by 1 base and J by 7 bases; unmatched bases: 5. The CDR3 covers 15 residues. Per germline, CDR1 SEHNR and CDR2 FQNEAQ (reference sequence). CDR3: CASSLVGDRGNEQFF. The CDR3 bases are TGTGCCAGCAGCTTAGTGGGTGACAGGGGGAATGAGCAGTTCTTC. Combining the CDR3 with reference TRBV7-9 and TRBJ2-1 gives the whole variable domain DTGVSQNPRHKITKRGQNVTFRCDPISEHNRLYWYRQTLGQGPEFLTYFQNEAQLEKSRLLSDRFSAERPKGSFSTLEIQRTEQGDSAMYLCASSLVGDRGNEQFFGPGTRLTVL.

This chain uses TRBV6-5 with TRBJ2-2; maybe TRBD2 (7 bases). The germline V gene encodes CDR1 MNHEY and CDR2 SVGAGI. V lost 2 bases and J lost 5, with 15 bases in between. The CDR3 extends over 16 amino acids. CDR3 residues: CASSYGAGGLTGELFF. CDR3 nucleotide sequence: TGTGCCAGCAGTTACGGAGCCGGGGGGCTGACCGGGGAGCTGTTTTTT.

This rearrangement joins TRBV27 to TRBJ1-2, with TRBD1 matching 7 bases. Trimming removed 4 bases from V and 4 bases from J; junction bases left unmatched: 9. Germline CDR1 reads MNHEY; CDR2 reads SMNVEV (reference sequence). The CDR3 is made up of 15 amino acids. The CDR3 is CASSSRQGGLYGYTF. CDR3 bases: TGTGCCAGCAGTTCCAGACAGGGTGGGCTCTATGGCTACACCTTC.